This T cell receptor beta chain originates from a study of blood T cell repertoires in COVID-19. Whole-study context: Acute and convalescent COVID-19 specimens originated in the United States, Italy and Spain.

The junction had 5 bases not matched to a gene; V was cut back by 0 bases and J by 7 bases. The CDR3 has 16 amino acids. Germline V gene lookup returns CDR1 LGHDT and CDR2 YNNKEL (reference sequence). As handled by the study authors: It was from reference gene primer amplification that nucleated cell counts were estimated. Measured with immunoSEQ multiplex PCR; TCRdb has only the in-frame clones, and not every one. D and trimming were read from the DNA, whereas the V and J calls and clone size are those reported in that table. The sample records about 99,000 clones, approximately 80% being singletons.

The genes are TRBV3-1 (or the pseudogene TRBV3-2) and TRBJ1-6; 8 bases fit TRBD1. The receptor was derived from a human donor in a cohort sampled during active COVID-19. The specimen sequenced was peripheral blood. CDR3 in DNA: TGTGCCAGCAGCCAAGACCCGACAGGGGTAAATTCACCCCTCCACTTT. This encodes CASSQDPTGVNSPLHF.